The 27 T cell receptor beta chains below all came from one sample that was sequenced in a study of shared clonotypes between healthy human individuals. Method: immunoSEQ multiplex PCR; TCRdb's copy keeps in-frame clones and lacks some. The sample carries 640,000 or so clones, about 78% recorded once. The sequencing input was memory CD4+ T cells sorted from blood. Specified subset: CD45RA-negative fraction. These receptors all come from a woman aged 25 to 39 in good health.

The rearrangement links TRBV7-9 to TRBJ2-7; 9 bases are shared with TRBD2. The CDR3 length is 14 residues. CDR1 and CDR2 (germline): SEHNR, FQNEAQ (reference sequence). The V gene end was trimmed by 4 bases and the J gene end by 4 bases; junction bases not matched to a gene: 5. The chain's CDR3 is CASSSLGLAYEQYF. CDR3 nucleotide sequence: TGTGCCAGCAGCTCCCTAGGACTAGCGTACGAGCAGTACTTC.

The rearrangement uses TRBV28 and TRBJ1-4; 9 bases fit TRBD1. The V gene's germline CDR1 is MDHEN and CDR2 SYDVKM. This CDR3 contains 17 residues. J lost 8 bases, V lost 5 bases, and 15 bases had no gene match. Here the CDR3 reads CASSNRDRVIDTEKLFF. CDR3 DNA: TGTGCCAGCAGTAACCGGGACAGGGTAATTGATACCGAAAAACTGTTTTTT. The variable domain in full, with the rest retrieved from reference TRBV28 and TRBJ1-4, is DVKVTQSSRYLVKRTGEKVFLECVQDMDHENMFWYRQDPGLGLRLIYFSYDVKMKEKGDIPEGYSVSREKKERFSLILESASTNQTSMYLCASSNRDRVIDTEKLFFGSGTQLSVL.

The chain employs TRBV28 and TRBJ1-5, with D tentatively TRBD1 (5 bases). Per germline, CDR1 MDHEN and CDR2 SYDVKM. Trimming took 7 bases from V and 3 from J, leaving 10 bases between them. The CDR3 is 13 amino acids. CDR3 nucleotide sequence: TGTGCCAGCACCCAGGGCTACAATCAGCCCCAGCATTTT. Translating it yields CASTQGYNQPQHF.

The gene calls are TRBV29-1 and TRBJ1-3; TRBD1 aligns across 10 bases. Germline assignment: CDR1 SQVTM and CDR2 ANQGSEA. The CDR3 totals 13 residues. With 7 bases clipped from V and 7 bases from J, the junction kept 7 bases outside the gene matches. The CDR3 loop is CSARQGAGNTIYF. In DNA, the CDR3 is TGCAGCGCTAGACAGGGGGCAGGGAACACCATATATTTT.

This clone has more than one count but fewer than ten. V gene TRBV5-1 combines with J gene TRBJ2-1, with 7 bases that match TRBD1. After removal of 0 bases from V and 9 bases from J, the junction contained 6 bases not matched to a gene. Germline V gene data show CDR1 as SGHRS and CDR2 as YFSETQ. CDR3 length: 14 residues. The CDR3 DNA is TGCGCCAGCAGCTTGGCGACAGGGCCAGGTGAGCAGTTCTTC. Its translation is CASSLATGPGEQFF. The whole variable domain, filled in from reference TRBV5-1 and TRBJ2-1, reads KAGVTQTPRYLIKTRGQQVTLSCSPISGHRSVSWYQQTPGQGLQFLFEYFSETQRNKGNFPGRFSGRQFSNSRSEMNVSTLELGDSALYLCASSLATGPGEQFFGPGTRLTVL.

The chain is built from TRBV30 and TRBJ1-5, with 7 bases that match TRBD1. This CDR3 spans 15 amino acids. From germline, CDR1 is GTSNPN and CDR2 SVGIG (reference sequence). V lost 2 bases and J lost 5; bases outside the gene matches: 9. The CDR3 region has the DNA TGTGCCTGGAGTCGAAGGGACAGAAGGGATCAGCCCCAGCATTTT. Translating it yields CAWSRRDRRDQPQHF.

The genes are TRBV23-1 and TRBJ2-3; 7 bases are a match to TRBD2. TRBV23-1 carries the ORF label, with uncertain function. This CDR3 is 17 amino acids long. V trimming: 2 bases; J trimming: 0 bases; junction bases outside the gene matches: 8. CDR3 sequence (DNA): TGCGCCAGCAGTCAAATCACGGGGGGACCCAGCACAGATACGCAGTATTTT. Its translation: CASSQITGGPSTDTQYF.

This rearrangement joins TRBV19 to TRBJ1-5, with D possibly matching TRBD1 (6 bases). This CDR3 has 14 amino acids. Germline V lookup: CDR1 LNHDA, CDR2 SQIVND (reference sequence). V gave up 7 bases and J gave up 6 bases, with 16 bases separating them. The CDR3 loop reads CASTSGGAGQPQHF. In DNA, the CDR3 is TGTGCCAGTACCTCCGGGGGGGCGGGTCAGCCCCAGCATTTT. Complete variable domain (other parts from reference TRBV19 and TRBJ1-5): DGGITQSPKYLFRKEGQNVTLSCEQNLNHDAMYWYRQDPGQGLRLIYYSQIVNDFQKGDIAEGYSVSREKKESFPLTVTSAQKNPTAFYLCASTSGGAGQPQHFGDGTRLSIL.

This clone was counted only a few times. The CDR3 region has the DNA TGTGCCAGCAAAGGGAGCCAAAACATTCAGTACTTC. Amino acid sequence: CASKGSQNIQYF. The rearrangement joins TRBV28 to TRBJ2-4; TRBD2 is a possible D gene (5 bases). The germline CDR1 and CDR2 sequences are MDHEN and SYDVKM. The ends were cut back, 7 bases at V and 5 bases at J, with 9 bases in the middle. This CDR3 is built from 12 residues.

This chain's CDR3 is CASSQITGTSGSYEQYF. The CDR3 bases are TGTGCCAGCAGCCAAATAACAGGGACTAGCGGCTCCTACGAGCAGTACTTC. The chain employs TRBV4-2 and TRBJ2-7; 11 bases match TRBD2. The CDR3 covers 17 residues. J was trimmed by 0 bases and V by 2 bases; bases with no gene match: 6. From germline, CDR1 is LGHNA and CDR2 YNFKEQ.

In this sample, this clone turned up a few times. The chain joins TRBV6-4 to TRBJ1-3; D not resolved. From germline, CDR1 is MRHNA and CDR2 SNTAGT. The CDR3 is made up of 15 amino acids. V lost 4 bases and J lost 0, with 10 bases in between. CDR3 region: CASSAWSYSGNTIYF. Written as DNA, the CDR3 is TGTGCCAGCAGTGCTTGGAGCTACTCTGGAAACACCATATATTTT.

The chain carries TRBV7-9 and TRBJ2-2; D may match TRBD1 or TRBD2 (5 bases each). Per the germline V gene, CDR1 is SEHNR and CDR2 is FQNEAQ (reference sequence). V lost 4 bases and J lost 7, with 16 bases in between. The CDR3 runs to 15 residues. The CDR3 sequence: CASSYGLGESGELFF. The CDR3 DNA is TGTGCCAGCAGCTACGGCCTGGGGGAGAGCGGGGAGCTGTTTTTT.

CDR3 DNA sequence: TGTGCCAGCAGCTCTAGGGGCTTAGCGCTCCACAATGAGCAGTTCTTC. It encodes CASSSRGLALHNEQFF. The chain uses TRBV5-4 and TRBJ2-1; D tentatively reads TRBD1 or TRBD2 (5 bases each). Per germline, CDR1 SGHNT and CDR2 YYREEE (reference sequence). The CDR3 length is 16 residues. V lost 3 bases and J lost 5, with 18 bases in between.

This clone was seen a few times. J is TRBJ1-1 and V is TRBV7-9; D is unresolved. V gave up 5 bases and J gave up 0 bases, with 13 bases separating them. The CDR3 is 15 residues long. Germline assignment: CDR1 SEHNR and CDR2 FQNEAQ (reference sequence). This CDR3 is CASSPNSVMNTEAFF. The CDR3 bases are TGTGCCAGCAGCCCCAATTCGGTTATGAACACTGAAGCTTTCTTT.

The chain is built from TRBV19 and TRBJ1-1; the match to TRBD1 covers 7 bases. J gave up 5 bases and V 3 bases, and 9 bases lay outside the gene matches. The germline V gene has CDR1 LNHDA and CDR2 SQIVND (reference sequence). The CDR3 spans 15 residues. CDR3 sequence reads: CASSIVEGASTEAFF. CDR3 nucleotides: TGTGCCAGTAGTATTGTGGAGGGGGCGAGTACTGAAGCTTTCTTT. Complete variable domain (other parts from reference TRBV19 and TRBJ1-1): DGGITQSPKYLFRKEGQNVTLSCEQNLNHDAMYWYRQDPGQGLRLIYYSQIVNDFQKGDIAEGYSVSREKKESFPLTVTSAQKNPTAFYLCASSIVEGASTEAFFGQGTRLTVV.

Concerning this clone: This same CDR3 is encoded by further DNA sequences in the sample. Written as DNA, the CDR3 is TGTGCCAGCAGTGAAATGGCAGGGAATCAGCCCCAGCATTTT. It translates to CASSEMAGNQPQHF. The V gene is TRBV6-1, the J gene TRBJ1-5; tentatively, D is TRBD1 (5 bases). Germline V lookup: CDR1 MNHNS, CDR2 SASEGT. Trimming took 2 bases from V and 4 from J, leaving 9 bases between them. The CDR3 sequence is 14 residues long.

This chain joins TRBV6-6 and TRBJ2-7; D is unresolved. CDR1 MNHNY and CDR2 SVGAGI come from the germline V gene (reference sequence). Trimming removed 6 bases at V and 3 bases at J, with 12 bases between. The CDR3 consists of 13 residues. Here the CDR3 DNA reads TGTGCCAGCAGGTTTTCGCTCAGCTACGAGCAGTACTTC. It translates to CASRFSLSYEQYF.

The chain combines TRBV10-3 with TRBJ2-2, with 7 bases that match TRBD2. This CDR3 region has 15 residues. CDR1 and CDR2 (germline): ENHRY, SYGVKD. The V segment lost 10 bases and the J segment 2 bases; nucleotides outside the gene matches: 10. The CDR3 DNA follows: TGTGCCACCGAATCTAGCGGACCTAACACCGGGGAGCTGTTTTTT. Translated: CATESSGPNTGELFF.

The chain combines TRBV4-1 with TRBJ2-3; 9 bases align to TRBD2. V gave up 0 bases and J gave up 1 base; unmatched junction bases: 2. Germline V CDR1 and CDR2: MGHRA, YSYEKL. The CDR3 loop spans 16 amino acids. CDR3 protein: CASSQERTSGTDTQYF. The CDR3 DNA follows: TGCGCCAGCAGCCAAGAAAGGACTAGCGGCACAGATACGCAGTATTTT.

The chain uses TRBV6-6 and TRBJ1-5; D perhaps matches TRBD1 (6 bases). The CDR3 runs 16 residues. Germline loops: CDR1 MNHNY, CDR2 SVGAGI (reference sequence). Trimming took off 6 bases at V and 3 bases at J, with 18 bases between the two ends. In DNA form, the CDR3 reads TGTGCCAGCAGCCCCCACAGGGTTCGGAACAATCAGCCCCAGCATTTT. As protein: CASSPHRVRNNQPQHF.

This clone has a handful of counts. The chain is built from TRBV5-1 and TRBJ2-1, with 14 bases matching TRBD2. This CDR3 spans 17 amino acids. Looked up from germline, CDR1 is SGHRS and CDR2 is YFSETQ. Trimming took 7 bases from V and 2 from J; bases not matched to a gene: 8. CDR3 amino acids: CASGGTSGRGTYNEQFF. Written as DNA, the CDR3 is TGCGCCAGCGGCGGGACTAGCGGGAGAGGCACCTACAATGAGCAGTTCTTC.

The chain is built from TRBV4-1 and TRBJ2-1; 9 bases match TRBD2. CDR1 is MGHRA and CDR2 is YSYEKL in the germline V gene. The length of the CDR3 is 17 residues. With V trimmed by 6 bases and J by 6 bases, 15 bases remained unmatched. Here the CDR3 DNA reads TGCGCCAGCAGGCCCTTGAGCGGGAGGACGATCCGCAATGAGCAGTTCTTC. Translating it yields CASRPLSGRTIRNEQFF.

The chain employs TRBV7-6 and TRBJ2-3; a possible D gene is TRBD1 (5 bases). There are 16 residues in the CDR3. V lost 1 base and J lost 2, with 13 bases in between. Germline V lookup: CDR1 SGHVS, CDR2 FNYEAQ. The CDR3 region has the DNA TGTGCCAGCAGCTTAGGCTCGCAGGGCCACACAGATACGCAGTATTTT. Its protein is CASSLGSQGHTDTQYF.

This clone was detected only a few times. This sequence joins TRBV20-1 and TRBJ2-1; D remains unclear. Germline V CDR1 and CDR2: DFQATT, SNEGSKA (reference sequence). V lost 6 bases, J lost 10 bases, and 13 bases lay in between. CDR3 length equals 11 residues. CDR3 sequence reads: CSAALPGEQFF. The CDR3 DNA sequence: TGCAGTGCAGCTCTCCCCGGGGAGCAGTTCTTC.

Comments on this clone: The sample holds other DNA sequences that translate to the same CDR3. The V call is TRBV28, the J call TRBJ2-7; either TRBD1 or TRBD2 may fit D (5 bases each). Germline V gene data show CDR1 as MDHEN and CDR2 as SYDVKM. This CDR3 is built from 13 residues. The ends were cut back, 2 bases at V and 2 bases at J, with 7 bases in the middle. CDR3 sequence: CASSLQGPYEQYF. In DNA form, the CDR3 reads TGTGCCAGCAGTTTACAGGGACCCTACGAGCAGTACTTC.

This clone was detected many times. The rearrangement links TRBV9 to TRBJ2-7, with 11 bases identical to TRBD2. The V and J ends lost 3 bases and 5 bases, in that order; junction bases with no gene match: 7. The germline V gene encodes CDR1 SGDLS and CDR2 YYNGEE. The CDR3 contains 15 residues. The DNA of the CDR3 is TGTGCCAGCAGCGCATCTAGCGGGAGGTTCGACGAGCAGTACTTC. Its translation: CASSASSGRFDEQYF.

CDR3 coding DNA: TGTGCCAGCAGTTTGTCCACCGGGGAGCTGTTTTTT. This encodes CASSLSTGELFF. The gene calls are TRBV6-5 and TRBJ2-2; no firm D call. Germline V CDR1 and CDR2: MNHEY, SVGAGI. The V and J ends lost 4 bases and 4 bases respectively, with 4 bases between them. This CDR3 has 12 amino acids.